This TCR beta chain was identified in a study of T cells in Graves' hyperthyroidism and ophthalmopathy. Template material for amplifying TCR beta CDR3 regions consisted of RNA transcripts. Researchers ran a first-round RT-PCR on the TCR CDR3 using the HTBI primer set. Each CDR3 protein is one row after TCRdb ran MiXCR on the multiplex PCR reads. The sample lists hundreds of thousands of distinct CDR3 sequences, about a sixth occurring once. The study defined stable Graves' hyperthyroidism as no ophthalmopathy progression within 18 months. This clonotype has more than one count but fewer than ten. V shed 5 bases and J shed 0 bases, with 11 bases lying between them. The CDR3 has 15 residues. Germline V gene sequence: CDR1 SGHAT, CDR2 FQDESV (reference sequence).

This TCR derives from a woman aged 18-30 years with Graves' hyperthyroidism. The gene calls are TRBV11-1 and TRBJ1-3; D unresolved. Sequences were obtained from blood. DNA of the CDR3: TGTGCCAGCAGCCCGCTGGTCCGCTCTGGAAACACCATATATTTT. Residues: CASSPLVRSGNTIYF. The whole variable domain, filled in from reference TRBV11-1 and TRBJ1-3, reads EAEVAQSPRYKITEKSQAVAFWCDPISGHATLYWYRQILGQGPELLVQFQDESVVDDSQLPKDRFSAERLKGVDSTLKIQPAELGDSAMYLCASSPLVRSGNTIYFGEGSWLTVV.